This T cell receptor beta chain derives from a study of T cell changes during pregnancy in multiple sclerosis (dated by TCRdb to the late 2010s). About the investigation overall: The study looked at changes in the T cell repertoire across pregnancy in women with multiple sclerosis.

Spanning cysteine to phenylalanine, the CDR3 consists of 13 amino acids. The only DNA kept is the CDR3, 39 bases in frame from the first base. The germline V gene encodes CDR1 SQVTM and CDR2 ANQGSEA. Trimming costs V 0 bases and J 9 bases, and their ends lie 12 bases apart. Points on this clone: It lacks a known antigen. Base-call qualities are not available, and no considerably larger clone is one nucleotide away.

Library method: the immunoSEQ multiplex PCR assay. Drawn from immuneACCESS, this table holds only the in-frame rearrangements with V and J called that TCRdb kept. Clones are partly lost; checked studies trace under half to an unresolved V gene and leave the rest unexplained. In all, the sample holds approximately 65,000 clones, and around 96% of those were seen once. The ten biggest clones cover 2% to 2.5% of the sample. The rearranged segments are TRBV29-1 and TRBJ2-1; confidence is insufficient to name the D gene. This sequence was found in a female donor with multiple sclerosis, enrolled in a pregnancy study. Material: CD8+ T cells from peripheral blood mononuclear cells, obtained after pregnancy. The nucleotides are TGCAGCGTTGAAGACAGATTTACAATTGAGCAGTTCTTC. Translated, this is CSVEDRFTIEQFF.